These 27 T cell receptor beta chains share one sample of origin, sequenced in a study of patients and donors after allogeneic stem cell transplantation. One entry per CDR3 protein results from TCRdb running MiXCR on the RT-PCR reads. The sample lists roughly 960,000 distinct CDR3 sequences, over 15% occurring once. Sequencing input: blood, either unsorted or a sorted T cell fraction (not recorded which). Source of these receptors: a human donor who was either an allogeneic HSCT recipient or a stem cell or donor lymphocyte infusion donor (not recorded which). It is not recorded whose cells these are; they may come from a transplant donor.

This clonotype was observed a handful of times. This CDR3 reads CASSFRSAGGNTIYF. The CDR3 DNA reads as TGTGCCAGCAGCTTTCGTTCGGCAGGAGGAAACACCATATATTTT. The genes are TRBV7-2 and TRBJ1-3; no clear D. Trimming removed 3 bases at V and 4 bases at J, with 13 bases between. The CDR3 is 15 residues long. Germline loops: CDR1 SGHTA, CDR2 FQGNSA.

Only a few counts were recorded for this clonotype. The gene calls are TRBV7-6 and TRBJ1-2, with TRBD1 as a possible D gene (5 bases). Germline CDR1 reads SGHVS; CDR2 reads FNYEAQ. CDR3 size: 13 residues. Between the trimmed V and J ends, which lost 7 bases and 10 bases, there was a span of 19 bases. The CDR3 sequence: CASTDIKSGNYTF. The CDR3 DNA reads as TGTGCCAGCACCGACATAAAATCAGGGAACTACACCTTC.

This clonotype was counted between two and nine times. V gene TRBV5-1 combines with J gene TRBJ2-2; 7 bases line up with TRBD1. This CDR3 contains 17 residues. Germline V gene data show CDR1 as SGHRS and CDR2 as YFSETQ. J was trimmed by 5 bases and V by 0 bases; bases with no gene match: 10. In DNA form, the CDR3 reads TGCGCCAGCAGCTTGGATACCATGCACAGGGGAACCGGGGAGCTGTTTTTT. This encodes CASSLDTMHRGTGELFF.

The chain carries TRBV9 and TRBJ1-6; D call uncertain. Germline assignment: CDR1 SGDLS and CDR2 YYNGEE. The CDR3 contains 16 residues. Deletions cut 0 bases from V and 7 bases from J, with 14 bases between. The CDR3 DNA reads as TGTGCCAGCAGCGTAGCGGCGGACTCAACGAATTCACCCCTCCACTTT. As protein: CASSVAADSTNSPLHF.

This clonotype has a handful of counts. The chain combines TRBV18 with TRBJ2-1, with a tentative D call TRBD2 (6 bases). Germline CDR1 is KGHSH and CDR2 is LQKENI. V was shortened by 3 bases and J by 1 base, with 13 bases between the two germline ends. This CDR3 contains 16 residues. The CDR3 reads CASSPNPGGSYNEQFF. The DNA for the CDR3 is TGTGCCAGCTCACCCAACCCCGGGGGTTCCTACAATGAGCAGTTCTTC. Using reference TRBV18 and TRBJ2-1 for the parts outside the CDR3, the full variable domain is NAGVMQNPRHLVRRRGQEARLRCSPMKGHSHVYWYRQLPEEGLKFMVYLQKENIIDESGMPKERFSAEFPKEGPSILRIQQVVRGDSAAYFCASSPNPGGSYNEQFFGPGTRLTVL.

The chain is built from TRBV12-3 or TRBV12-4 and TRBJ2-3; 8 bases map to TRBD2. The CDR3 length is 17 residues. Unmatched junction bases numbered 10, after V lost 5 bases and J lost 0 bases. CDR3 residues: CASSPGWRGESTDTQYF. CDR3 sequence (DNA): TGTGCCAGCAGTCCTGGTTGGCGGGGGGAGAGCACAGATACGCAGTATTTT.

This clonotype has just a few counts. At one end, the junction sequence differs from germline, possibly due to a read error. The rearrangement links TRBV7-2 to TRBJ1-6, with D tentatively TRBD1 (6 bases). Germline CDR1 and CDR2: SGHTA and FQGNSA. The CDR3 totals 15 residues. The CDR3 region has the DNA TGTGCCAGCACCTTAAATGGACAGTATAATTCACCCCTCCACTTT. Residues: CASTLNGQYNSPLHF.

The V and J genes are TRBV27 and TRBJ1-2, with a tentative D call TRBD1 (6 bases). Germline assignment: CDR1 MNHEY and CDR2 SMNVEV (reference sequence). V lost 3 bases and J lost 3, with 8 bases in between. The CDR3 is 13 residues long. CDR3 sequence (DNA): TGTGCCAGCAGTTTTAAGGGGGACTATGGCTACACCTTC. Amino acids: CASSFKGDYGYTF.

In its sample, this clonotype was seen a few times. The chain is built from TRBV15 and TRBJ1-1; a possible D gene is TRBD1 (5 bases). The V gene's germline CDR1 is LNHNV and CDR2 YYDKDF (reference sequence). V lost 2 bases and J 1 base, leaving 8 bases between the germline ends. The CDR3 has 14 residues. CDR3 amino acids: CATSRRDGNTEAFF. As DNA, the CDR3 is TGTGCCACCAGCAGAAGGGACGGGAACACTGAAGCTTTCTTT.

The chain is built from TRBV5-1 and TRBJ2-7, with D tentatively TRBD2 (5 bases). The V gene's germline CDR1 is SGHRS and CDR2 YFSETQ. The V end lost 3 bases, the J end lost 3 bases, and 13 bases lay between the germline ends. The CDR3 has 14 residues. The CDR3 region has the DNA TGCGCCAGCAGCTGGGGAGCGGAGAGCTACGAGCAGTACTTC. It yields the protein CASSWGAESYEQYF.

CDR3 residues: CASSGGLAAPTF. DNA of the CDR3: TGTGCCAGCAGTGGAGGGCTGGCCGCCCCCACCTTC. V and J are TRBV2 and TRBJ1-2; D remains unclear. Germline loops: CDR1 SNHLY, CDR2 FYNNEI. Trimming took 4 bases from V and 13 from J, leaving 16 bases between them. The CDR3 contains 12 residues.

The rearrangement links TRBV12-5 to TRBJ2-7; maybe TRBD1 (5 bases). The germline gives CDR1 LGHNT, CDR2 FRNRAP. Trimming removed 6 bases from V and 4 bases from J, with 10 bases in between. The CDR3 is made up of 12 amino acids. CDR3 in amino acids: CASGPRQYEQYF. The CDR3 DNA is TGTGCTAGTGGCCCGAGACAGTACGAGCAGTACTTC.

The chain links TRBV2 to TRBJ2-3; maybe TRBD2 (6 bases). The germline CDR1 and CDR2 sequences are SNHLY and FYNNEI. V was shortened by 3 bases and J by 3 bases, with 10 bases between the two germline ends. The CDR3 has 14 residues. CDR3 amino acids: CASSDKAGTDTQYF. For the CDR3, the DNA is TGTGCCAGCAGTGATAAGGCGGGGACAGATACGCAGTATTTT.

J is TRBJ1-2 and V is TRBV6-6; D unclear. Germline CDR1 MNHNY, CDR2 SVGAGI (reference sequence). V gave up 5 bases and J gave up 9 bases, with 16 bases separating them. This CDR3 has 13 residues. The CDR3 DNA sequence: TGTGCCAGCAGTCCCCGTTCTACTCTAAGCTACACCTTC. Encoded protein: CASSPRSTLSYTF.

CDR3 coding DNA: TGTGCCAGCAGCTCGCTGGTCCTGAGACAAGTAGTGGAGACCCAGTACTTC. Translated, it gives CASSSLVLRQVVETQYF. The chain is built from TRBV7-9 and TRBJ2-5; D gene uncertain. This CDR3 spans 17 amino acids. V dropped 4 bases and J dropped 5 bases, with 23 bases sitting between them. The germline CDR1 and CDR2 sequences are SEHNR and FQNEAQ (reference sequence). The full variable domain, in which reference TRBV7-9 and TRBJ2-5 provide the parts outside the CDR3, is DTGVSQNPRHKITKRGQNVTFRCDPISEHNRLYWYRQTLGQGPEFLTYFQNEAQLEKSRLLSDRFSAERPKGSFSTLEIQRTEQGDSAMYLCASSSLVLRQVVETQYFGPGTRLLVL.

The chain joins TRBV27 to TRBJ2-7, with 8 nucleotides matching TRBD2. V was pared by 3 bases and J by 3 bases, with 7 bases of the junction left unmatched. The CDR3 has 15 amino acids. Germline V gene lookup returns CDR1 MNHEY and CDR2 SMNVEV (reference sequence). The CDR3 protein is CASSLSSGSFYEQYF. DNA for the CDR3: TGTGCCAGCAGTTTGTCGAGCGGGAGCTTCTACGAGCAGTACTTC.

This clonotype was observed many times. The chain couples TRBV12-3 or TRBV12-4 to TRBJ2-7; D might be TRBD1 (5 bases). There are 11 residues in the CDR3. V was trimmed by 2 bases and J by 6 bases, leaving 5 bases between them. The CDR3 loop reads CASSLRGEQYF. CDR3 sequence (DNA): TGTGCCAGCAGTTTAAGGGGCGAGCAGTACTTC.

V usage is TRBV11-2 and J usage is TRBJ2-3; 13 bases match TRBD2. There are 17 residues in the CDR3. Germline V CDR1 and CDR2: SGHAT, FQNNGV. V shed 5 bases, J shed 8 bases, and the junction held 13 bases outside the gene matches. Here the CDR3 reads CASSPPSLAGGRVTQYF. In DNA form, the CDR3 reads TGTGCCAGCAGCCCCCCCTCACTAGCGGGGGGGCGGGTTACGCAGTATTTT.

The chain recombines TRBV25-1 with TRBJ2-5; D unresolved. Per germline, CDR1 MGHDK and CDR2 SYGVNS. V was trimmed by 1 base and J by 4 bases, leaving 10 bases between them. The CDR3 is made up of 14 amino acids. CDR3 sequence reads: CASSESTGPETQYF. CDR3 DNA: TGTGCCAGCAGTGAATCGACGGGTCCAGAGACCCAGTACTTC.

The chain recombines TRBV6-5 with TRBJ1-2, with D perhaps TRBD1 (5 bases). The germline V gene encodes CDR1 MNHEY and CDR2 SVGAGI. This CDR3 comprises 15 residues. Trimming pared 2 bases from V and 5 bases from J, leaving 15 bases between. The DNA for the CDR3 is TGTGCCAGCAGTTACCGCCCTGGGGACCGGTATGGCTACACCTTC. It specifies CASSYRPGDRYGYTF.

This clonotype showed up just a few times. The chain carries TRBV12-3 or TRBV12-4 and TRBJ2-2, with 10 bases aligning to TRBD1. The length of the CDR3 is 15 residues. The V gene end was trimmed by 3 bases and the J gene end by 4 bases; junction bases not matched to a gene: 2. CDR3 bases: TGTGCCAGCAGTTTGGGACAGGGGATCACCGGGGAGCTGTTTTTT. Residues: CASSLGQGITGELFF.

This clonotype has a handful of counts. The chain joins TRBV12-3 or TRBV12-4 to TRBJ1-1; D not resolved. Deletions cut 7 bases from V and 0 bases from J, with 15 bases between. The CDR3 totals 15 residues. The DNA for the CDR3 is TGTGCCAGCAATAGAGGTATGGGCATGAACACTGAAGCTTTCTTT. This codes for CASNRGMGMNTEAFF.

This clonotype was seen more than once but under ten times. A single base separates this from a much larger clone, so it may be a read error. The chain has TRBV11-3 and TRBJ1-6; no clear D. This CDR3 comprises 13 residues. V lost 2 bases to trimming and J lost 7 bases, with 6 bases between them. Germline CDR1 and CDR2: SGHNT and YENEEA. CDR3 nucleotide sequence: TGTGCCAGCAGCTTAAGGAGGAATTCACCCCTCCACTTT. Amino acid sequence: CASSLRRNSPLHF.

This clonotype was detected ten times or more. This chain joins TRBV12-3 or TRBV12-4 and TRBJ2-7, with D possibly being TRBD1 (6 bases). This CDR3 is built from 14 residues. The ends were cut back, 6 bases at V and 0 bases at J, with 12 bases in the middle. CDR3 nucleotide sequence: TGTGCCAGCAGACAAACAGGGAACTCCTACGAGCAGTACTTC. It specifies CASRQTGNSYEQYF.

This clonotype was counted many times. The chain has TRBV12-3 or TRBV12-4 and TRBJ2-1, with D possibly being TRBD1 (6 bases). The length of the CDR3 is 14 residues. With 6 bases removed from V and 7 bases from J, the gap between germline ends came to 16 bases. In DNA form, the CDR3 reads TGTGCCAGCAGCGAAACAGGGTTCGGGAATGAGCAGTTCTTC. This translates into CASSETGFGNEQFF.

This chain uses TRBV6-1 with TRBJ2-4; D gene uncertain. The CDR3 is 14 residues long. Germline V CDR1 and CDR2: MNHNS, SASEGT. Trimming stripped 0 bases from V and 0 bases from J, with 3 bases between. The CDR3 nucleotides read TGTGCCAGCAGTGAAGCCCTAGCCAAAAACATTCAGTACTTC. It encodes CASSEALAKNIQYF.

This clonotype was detected ten times or more. The chain uses TRBV20-1 and TRBJ1-2, with 9 bases matching TRBD1. The CDR3 is 16 residues long. Trimming took 0 bases from V and 4 from J; bases not matched to a gene: 9. The germline gives CDR1 DFQATT, CDR2 SNEGSKA (reference sequence). CDR3 residues: CSAREWGQGMRYGYTF. In DNA, the CDR3 is TGCAGTGCTAGAGAGTGGGGACAGGGCATGCGCTATGGCTACACCTTC.